This T cell receptor (beta chain) came from a study of blood T cell repertoires in COVID-19. The method was immunoSEQ multiplex PCR; TCRdb's version includes in-frame clones alone and lacks a portion of them. The data contain hundreds of thousands of clones, about 90% of them singletons. CDR3 length: 15 residues. CDR1 and CDR2 from the germline V gene are SEHNR and FQNEAQ (reference sequence). Trimming at V came to 5 bases and at J to 5 bases, leaving 6 bases not matched to a gene. Material for sequencing was peripheral blood. This TCR was recovered from a woman in her 30s with COVID-19, enrolled during active disease. This chain uses TRBV7-9 with TRBJ1-4; 9 bases align to TRBD1. The CDR3 DNA follows: TGTGCCAGCAGCCCTTCCGGACAGGGGAATGAAAAACTGTTTTTT. Translation: CASSPSGQGNEKLFF.